One and the same sample provided the 16 T cell receptor beta chains below, sequenced in a study of cytomegalovirus exposure and HLA in healthy donors. The PCR employed 60 Vbeta primers together with 13 Jbeta primers. Sequenced by immunoSEQ multiplex PCR; TCRdb stores in-frame clones only, minus some. Seen here are a few hundred thousand clones, roughly four fifths observed once, and the top ten hold about 0.2%. Sequencing was performed on PBMCs. The receptors come from a girl aged 2 to 9 in good health and CMV-seronegative.

The chain couples TRBV7-6 to TRBJ1-1; D is possibly TRBD1 (5 bases). The germline V gene encodes CDR1 SGHVS and CDR2 FNYEAQ. V lost 3 bases to trimming and J lost 7 bases, with 12 bases between them. This CDR3 is 13 amino acids long. The CDR3 is CASSFLRTSEAFF. CDR3 DNA sequence: TGTGCCAGCAGCTTCTTGAGGACAAGTGAAGCTTTCTTT. The entire variable domain, with the rest obtained from reference TRBV7-6 and TRBJ1-1, is as follows: GAGVSQSPRYKVTKRGQDVALRCDPISGHVSLYWYRQALGQGPEFLTYFNYEAQQDKSGLPNDRFSAERPEGSISTLTIQRTEQRDSAMYRCASSFLRTSEAFFGQGTRLTVV.

The chain couples TRBV7-9 to TRBJ2-7; TRBD2 aligns across 11 bases. The CDR3 totals 17 residues. J gave up 2 bases and V 6 bases, and 12 bases lay outside the gene matches. Germline CDR1 reads SEHNR; CDR2 reads FQNEAQ (reference sequence). The CDR3 protein is CASSHTSGSFPPYEQYF. The CDR3, as DNA: TGTGCCAGCAGTCATACTAGCGGGAGTTTCCCGCCCTACGAGCAGTACTTC.

Note on this clone: An end of the junction does not agree with germline; a read error may underlie this. This rearrangement joins TRBV6-5 to TRBJ1-1, with D possibly being TRBD1 (6 bases). The germline V gene has CDR1 MNHEY and CDR2 SVGAGI. This CDR3 is built from 12 residues. In DNA form, the CDR3 reads TGTGCCAGCAGTTACGCACAGGGAGTAGAGGAGTTT. It codes for CASSYAQGVEEF.

This clone has only a few counts. The chain combines TRBV27 with TRBJ2-7; D may be TRBD1 (6 bases). CDR3 size: 14 residues. Germline V gene sequence: CDR1 MNHEY, CDR2 SMNVEV (reference sequence). V shed 3 bases and J shed 4 bases, with 13 bases lying between them. CDR3 nucleotides: TGTGCCAGCAGTTTGGGCAGGGGAGAGTACGAGCAGTACTTC. Protein: CASSLGRGEYEQYF.

The genes are TRBV29-1 and TRBJ2-1, with D possibly being TRBD1 (5 bases). The V and J ends lost 4 bases and 10 bases respectively, with 17 bases between them. CDR1 SQVTM and CDR2 ANQGSEA come from the germline V gene. This CDR3 is built from 13 residues. The CDR3 bases are TGCAGCGTTGGCTTTGGGGCCCCAGGGGAGCAGTTCTTC. This gives the protein CSVGFGAPGEQFF.

The J gene is TRBJ2-7, the V gene TRBV6-5; 9 nucleotides match TRBD1. The germline gives CDR1 MNHEY, CDR2 SVGAGI. The CDR3 length is 14 residues. V dropped 5 bases and J dropped 4; count of bases not matched to a gene: 6. CDR3 in amino acids: CASSGRDRVYEQYF. For the CDR3, the DNA is TGTGCCAGCAGTGGCCGGGACAGGGTATACGAGCAGTACTTC.

The chain links TRBV5-1 to TRBJ1-1; 11 bases map to TRBD1. Germline CDR1 is SGHRS and CDR2 is YFSETQ. The V gene end was trimmed by 3 bases and the J gene end by 5 bases; junction bases not matched to a gene: 3. CDR3 length: 14 residues. The CDR3 spells CASSSGQGGTEAFF. The CDR3 bases are TGCGCCAGCAGCTCGGGACAGGGGGGGACTGAAGCTTTCTTT. Filled out from reference TRBV5-1 and TRBJ1-1, the complete variable domain reads KAGVTQTPRYLIKTRGQQVTLSCSPISGHRSVSWYQQTPGQGLQFLFEYFSETQRNKGNFPGRFSGRQFSNSRSEMNVSTLELGDSALYLCASSSGQGGTEAFFGQGTRLTVV.

The genes are TRBV12-5 and TRBJ2-7, with 7 positions matching TRBD1. The V gene's germline CDR1 is LGHNT and CDR2 FRNRAP. CDR3 length: 17 amino acids. Trimming removed 0 bases from V and 2 bases from J; junction bases left unmatched: 10. CDR3 bases: TGTGCTAGTGGTTTGGTACGGCTAGGGGGCTTGCCCTACGAGCAGTACTTC. Translating gives CASGLVRLGGLPYEQYF.

This chain joins TRBV6-1 and TRBJ2-7, with TRBD2 as a possible D gene (6 bases). In germline, CDR1 is MNHNS, CDR2 SASEGT. The CDR3 runs 12 residues. V lost 7 bases and J lost 2, with 9 bases in between. DNA for the CDR3: TGTGCCAGCATTCGGGGGACCTACGAGCAGTACTTC. Its protein product is CASIRGTYEQYF.

This clone was counted once. The genes are TRBV9 and TRBJ1-6; 10 nucleotides align to TRBD1. Looked up from germline, CDR1 is SGDLS and CDR2 is YYNGEE. The CDR3 consists of 16 residues. J gave up 8 bases and V 4 bases, and 9 bases lay outside the gene matches. In DNA, the CDR3 is TGTGCCAGCAGCAACAGGGACAGGGGCTGGGATTCACCCCTCCACTTT. Translated, it gives CASSNRDRGWDSPLHF. Filled out from reference TRBV9 and TRBJ1-6, the complete variable domain reads DSGVTQTPKHLITATGQRVTLRCSPRSGDLSVYWYQQSLDQGLQFLIQYYNGEERAKGNILERFSAQQFPDLHSELNLSSLELGDSALYFCASSNRDRGWDSPLHFGNGTRLTVT.

Remarks on this clone: One junction end disagrees with the germline gene, perhaps due to a read error. The J gene is TRBJ2-5, the V gene TRBV7-9; TRBD1 aligns across 9 bases. Germline loops: CDR1 SEHNR, CDR2 FQNEAQ (reference sequence). This CDR3 spans 14 amino acids. DNA for the CDR3: TGTTCCAGCAGCTCCCGGGACAGGGAAGAGACCCAGTACTTC. The encoded protein is CSSSSRDREETQYF.

J is TRBJ1-5 and V is TRBV6-6, with TRBD1 matching over 7 bases. Looked up from germline, CDR1 is MNHNY and CDR2 is SVGAGI (reference sequence). V lost 8 bases to trimming and J lost 3 bases; unmatched junction nucleotides: 10. The CDR3 has 15 amino acids. The CDR3 is CASFLTTGSNQPQHF. The DNA for the CDR3 is TGTGCCAGCTTTCTAACGACAGGGTCCAATCAGCCCCAGCATTTT.

The chain uses TRBV6-6 and TRBJ2-4; the match to TRBD1 covers 9 bases. From germline, CDR1 is MNHNY and CDR2 SVGAGI (reference sequence). The V and J ends lost 4 bases and 1 base, in that order; junction bases with no gene match: 5. This CDR3 has 16 residues. The CDR3 region has the DNA TGTGCCAGCAGTTTCGATACAGGGGGCGCCAAAAACATTCAGTACTTC. Translated: CASSFDTGGAKNIQYF.

J is TRBJ1-5 and V is TRBV7-9, with D possibly matching TRBD1 (5 bases). V was cut by 1 base and J by 0 bases, with 13 bases left in between. CDR1 SEHNR and CDR2 FQNEAQ come from the germline V gene (reference sequence). The CDR3 extends over 17 amino acids. The CDR3 protein is CASSLDWGPYSNQPQHF. The DNA for the CDR3 is TGTGCCAGCAGCTTAGATTGGGGCCCCTATAGCAATCAGCCCCAGCATTTT.

The table lists this clone with a few counts. The V gene is TRBV4-2, the J gene TRBJ2-5, with TRBD1 matching over 10 bases. CDR1 LGHNA and CDR2 YNFKEQ come from the germline V gene. The CDR3 has 15 amino acids. V trimming: 5 bases; J trimming: 4 bases; junction bases outside the gene matches: 7. This CDR3 is CASSAHRDRGETQYF. DNA of the CDR3: TGTGCCAGCAGCGCTCATCGGGACAGGGGAGAGACCCAGTACTTC.

The chain uses TRBV18 and TRBJ2-3; D not certain. The CDR3 consists of 15 residues. V was clipped by 1 base and J by 0 bases, with 8 bases between them. CDR1 and CDR2 (germline): KGHSH, LQKENI. This chain's CDR3 is CASSPRLESTDTQYF. CDR3 sequence (DNA): TGTGCCAGCTCACCACGCTTAGAGAGCACAGATACGCAGTATTTT.